This TCR beta chain was obtained from a study of a mutant IDH1 vaccine in newly diagnosed glioma. Study-level information: Once 4-6 weeks had passed after radiotherapy alone, vaccination started, or it started with temozolomide cycles. The sex distribution of treated patients was approximately 62% male and about 38% female, with a mean age of 40.4 years. V12 came at week 35, V13 at week 47.

Repertoires were generated with immunoSEQ multiplex PCR, while TCRdb's copy carries only in-frame clones and drops some. The sample gives about 52,000 clones, approximately 76% of which show up once; 4.9% is in the top ten. There are a few counts of this clone. What it binds is unknown. Study-level results: It was about 93% of patients that developed vaccine-induced immune responses.

The sample's time point: week 47, end of study. In the vaccine, a single dose held 300 ug of the mutant IDH1 20-mer peptide, along with topical imiquimod. The source is a woman in her 40s with glioma. Some clones in this sample may be carry-over from other donors' samples. This sample comprised PBMCs, obtained from a glioma patient whose treatment included an IDH1 peptide vaccine.

The CDR3 DNA is TGTGCCAGCAGCCAGAGAGACAGGGTAAATCAGCCCCAGCATTTT. It translates to CASSQRDRVNQPQHF. The chain joins TRBV2 to TRBJ1-5; 7 positions agree with TRBD1. V shed 6 bases and J 4 bases; nucleotides not matched to a gene: 9. This CDR3 comprises 15 residues. Germline-derived CDR1 and CDR2 are SNHLY and FYNNEI.